This record covers a single TCR beta chain. This sample is drawn from a study of cytomegalovirus exposure and HLA in healthy donors. Clones were read by immunoSEQ multiplex PCR, and TCRdb kept only the in-frame ones, dropping some. The sample yields about 280,000 clones, 85% to 90% seen once. The length of the CDR3 is 15 residues. Trimming at V came to 7 bases and at J to 9 bases, leaving 11 bases not matched to a gene. From germline, CDR1 is MGHRA and CDR2 YSYEKL. While the first cohort had 600 to 800 subjects, the donors belonged to the separate validation cohort of about 120 subjects. Sequencing used PBMCs. The sequence derives from a woman younger than 30 in good health and CMV-seronegative. J is TRBJ2-2 and V is TRBV4-1, with 10 bases aligning to TRBD2. The CDR3 nucleotides read TGCGCCAGCAACCCGGCCAGCGGGAGGGGATGGGAGCTGTTTTTT. Translation: CASNPASGRGWELFF.